The 29 T cell receptor beta chains below come from one sample, sequenced in a study of blood T cell repertoires in COVID-19. Assay used: immunoSEQ multiplex PCR; TCRdb lists only in-frame clones, some missing. The sample lists 200,000 or so clones, 80% to 90% occurring once. Sequenced material: peripheral blood. These receptors all come from a man between 35 and 55 years old who had recovered from COVID-19.

The chain employs TRBV5-1 and TRBJ2-3; the D gene is possibly TRBD2 (5 bases). V lost 0 bases and J lost 5, with 13 bases in between. The V gene's germline CDR1 is SGHRS and CDR2 YFSETQ. CDR3 length: 15 residues. Written as DNA, the CDR3 is TGCGCCAGCAGCTTGGAACTAGGCGGCGTAGATACGCAGTATTTT. Translation: CASSLELGGVDTQYF.

CDR3: CASSSLDRANYGYTF. The DNA of the CDR3 is TGTGCCAGCAGCTCCCTGGACAGGGCTAACTATGGCTACACCTTC. J is TRBJ1-2 and V is TRBV13, with 8 bases lining up with TRBD1. The V gene end was trimmed by 4 bases and the J gene end by 0 bases; junction bases not matched to a gene: 4. Per the germline V gene, CDR1 is PRHDT and CDR2 is FYEKMQ (reference sequence). The CDR3 consists of 15 residues. The entire variable domain, with the rest obtained from reference TRBV13 and TRBJ1-2, is as follows: AAGVIQSPRHLIKEKRETATLKCYPIPRHDTVYWYQQGPGQDPQFLISFYEKMQSDKGSIPDRFSAQQFSDYHSELNMSSLELGDSALYFCASSSLDRANYGYTFGSGTRLTVV.

The rearrangement joins TRBV6-4 to TRBJ1-4, with D possibly TRBD1 on 5 matching bases. Trimming cost V 6 bases and J 8 bases, with 16 bases left between them. Per the germline V gene, CDR1 is MRHNA and CDR2 is SNTAGT. The CDR3 extends over 14 amino acids. The CDR3 DNA follows: TGTGCCAGCAGCCGCGGGGGAATCGAAGAAAAACTGTTTTTT. Its protein is CASSRGGIEEKLFF.

The V and J genes are TRBV5-1 and TRBJ2-7; weak D call: TRBD1 (5 bases). The V end lost 5 bases, the J end lost 4 bases, and 10 bases lay between the germline ends. The CDR3 spans 12 residues. The germline CDR1 and CDR2 sequences are SGHRS and YFSETQ. DNA of the CDR3: TGCGCCAGCAGGGAGCAGGGTTACGAGCAGTACTTC. It is translated as CASREQGYEQYF.

The DNA for the CDR3 is TGCAGCCTCGTCGGGGGGGCGGATACGCAGTATTTT. Amino acids: CSLVGGADTQYF. V usage is TRBV29-1 and J usage is TRBJ2-3, with 8 bases that match TRBD2. V dropped 8 bases and J dropped 6; count of bases not matched to a gene: 7. Germline-derived CDR1 and CDR2 are SQVTM and ANQGSEA. The CDR3 length is 12 residues.

The J gene is TRBJ2-5, the V gene TRBV27, with 7 positions matching TRBD1. The germline V gene has CDR1 MNHEY and CDR2 SMNVEV (reference sequence). With 4 bases clipped from V and 5 bases from J, the junction kept 10 bases outside the gene matches. The CDR3 covers 15 residues. For the CDR3, the DNA is TGTGCCAGCAGTTCCCTTACAGGGGCCGGGGAGACCCAGTACTTC. Protein product: CASSSLTGAGETQYF.

The chain recombines TRBV30 with TRBJ1-2; D may be TRBD1 (6 bases). V was trimmed by 4 bases and J by 8 bases, leaving 23 bases between them. This CDR3 is 15 amino acids long. Germline CDR1 is GTSNPN and CDR2 is SVGIG (reference sequence). The CDR3, as DNA: TGTGCCTGGACCCTAACAGGGAAGGGGGTCCGGGGCTACACCTTC. Translated, it gives CAWTLTGKGVRGYTF.

The CDR3 bases are TGTGCCAGCAGTTTAGGACTAGCGGACTACAATGAGCAGTTCTTC. The encoded protein is CASSLGLADYNEQFF. The chain has TRBV27 and TRBJ2-1; TRBD2 aligns across 10 bases. Germline values: CDR1 MNHEY, CDR2 SMNVEV (reference sequence). The CDR3 length is 15 residues. V gave up 2 bases and J gave up 3 bases; unmatched junction bases: 1.

The chain employs TRBV9 and TRBJ1-3; tentatively, D is TRBD1 (5 bases). The length of the CDR3 is 15 residues. The V gene lost 3 bases and the J gene lost 2 bases, with 12 bases spanning the gap. Germline V gene data show CDR1 as SGDLS and CDR2 as YYNGEE. The CDR3 spells CASSAVGGAGNTIYF. The CDR3 coding sequence is TGTGCCAGCAGCGCGGTGGGGGGAGCTGGAAACACCATATATTTT.

V is TRBV6-2 or TRBV6-3 and J is TRBJ1-2, with 8 bases identical to TRBD1. The V gene end was trimmed by 0 bases and the J gene end by 2 bases; junction bases not matched to a gene: 5. The CDR3 is 16 amino acids. From germline, CDR1 is MNHEY and CDR2 SVGEGT. The CDR3 protein is CASSYSTGQGNYGYTF. The CDR3 coding sequence is TGTGCCAGCAGTTACTCGACCGGACAGGGCAACTATGGCTACACCTTC.

The rearrangement joins TRBV25-1 to TRBJ2-7, with 8 bases fitting TRBD1. With 6 bases clipped from V and 1 base from J, the junction kept 5 bases outside the gene matches. CDR1 and CDR2 from the germline V gene are MGHDK and SYGVNS. The CDR3 has 14 amino acids. The CDR3 loop is CASRGDRLSYEQYF. The CDR3 nucleotides read TGTGCCAGCAGGGGGGACAGGCTATCCTACGAGCAGTACTTC.

This chain joins TRBV19 and TRBJ2-5; 7 bases fit TRBD1. Germline assignment: CDR1 LNHDA and CDR2 SQIVND (reference sequence). The CDR3 extends over 14 amino acids. V shed 1 base, J shed 5 bases, and the junction held 4 bases outside the gene matches. The CDR3 DNA reads TGTGCCAGTAGTATAGGACAGGGCGGGGAGACCCAGTACTTC. Its protein is CASSIGQGGETQYF.

This clone was seen just once. This chain links TRBV5-1 with TRBJ1-2; D is ambiguous. This CDR3 has 13 amino acids. Trimming cost V 0 bases and J 8 bases, with 11 bases left between them. The V gene's germline CDR1 is SGHRS and CDR2 YFSETQ. CDR3 protein: CASSLEGSRGYTF. CDR3 in DNA: TGCGCCAGCAGCTTGGAAGGGAGCAGGGGCTACACCTTC.

The chain is built from TRBV30 and TRBJ2-1; TRBD1 might be the D (5 bases). The CDR3 totals 16 residues. Between the trimmed V and J ends, which lost 4 bases and 4 bases, there was a span of 20 bases. The V gene's germline CDR1 is GTSNPN and CDR2 SVGIG (reference sequence). The CDR3 sequence is CAWKWGSLRNYNEQFF. Here the CDR3 DNA reads TGTGCCTGGAAATGGGGCTCACTTAGAAATTACAATGAGCAGTTCTTC. The full variable domain, its missing parts supplied by reference TRBV30 and TRBJ2-1, is SQTIHQWPATLVQPVGSPLSLECTVEGTSNPNLYWYRQAAGRGLQLLFYSVGIGQISSEVPQNLSASRPQDRQFILSSKKLLLSDSGFYLCAWKWGSLRNYNEQFFGPGTRLTVL.

The chain couples TRBV6-2 or TRBV6-3 to TRBJ2-5; D possibly corresponds to TRBD1 (6 bases). Germline values: CDR1 MNHEY, CDR2 SVGEGT. This CDR3 is 17 amino acids long. Trimming cost V 3 bases and J 5 bases, with 22 bases left between them. The CDR3 protein is CASSYSEAGEYLETQYF. CDR3 DNA sequence: TGTGCCAGCAGTTATTCCGAGGCAGGGGAATACCTGGAGACCCAGTACTTC.

The rearrangement uses TRBV5-1 and TRBJ2-1; 9 nucleotides agree with TRBD2. J lost 2 bases, V lost 2 bases, and 11 bases had no gene match. The CDR3 has 18 amino acids. The germline CDR1 and CDR2 sequences are SGHRS and YFSETQ. The DNA of the CDR3 is TGCGCCAGCAGCTTAAGCAGCGGGAGGCTCAACACCTACAATGAGCAGTTCTTC. Translated: CASSLSSGRLNTYNEQFF. Combining the CDR3 with reference TRBV5-1 and TRBJ2-1 gives the whole variable domain KAGVTQTPRYLIKTRGQQVTLSCSPISGHRSVSWYQQTPGQGLQFLFEYFSETQRNKGNFPGRFSGRQFSNSRSEMNVSTLELGDSALYLCASSLSSGRLNTYNEQFFGPGTRLTVL.

The count of this clone is one. The genes are TRBV9 and TRBJ2-5; 11 bases agree with TRBD2. With 0 bases clipped from V and 9 bases from J, the junction kept 4 bases outside the gene matches. This CDR3 comprises 14 residues. CDR1 and CDR2 from the germline V gene are SGDLS and YYNGEE. The CDR3 sequence: CASSVEGSGRAQYF. The CDR3 DNA follows: TGTGCCAGCAGCGTAGAAGGTAGCGGGAGGGCCCAGTACTTC. Full variable domain (remainder filled in from reference TRBV9 and TRBJ2-5): DSGVTQTPKHLITATGQRVTLRCSPRSGDLSVYWYQQSLDQGLQFLIQYYNGEERAKGNILERFSAQQFPDLHSELNLSSLELGDSALYFCASSVEGSGRAQYFGPGTRLLVL.

This chain uses TRBV5-1 with TRBJ1-1, with D maybe TRBD1 (5 bases). This CDR3 contains 13 residues. Trimming took 4 bases from V and 4 from J, leaving 11 bases between them. The germline gives CDR1 SGHRS, CDR2 YFSETQ. CDR3 sequence (DNA): TGCGCCAGCAGCCCCCTGCAGGGCACTGAAGCTTTCTTT. Translation: CASSPLQGTEAFF.

The chain joins TRBV19 to TRBJ2-1; weak D call: TRBD2 (6 bases). Trimming removed 5 bases from V and 4 bases from J, with 15 bases in between. Germline V gene data show CDR1 as LNHDA and CDR2 as SQIVND (reference sequence). This CDR3 spans 15 amino acids. CDR3 bases: TGTGCCAGTAGTTTCCGACCAAGCGGGTACAATGAGCAGTTCTTC. It specifies CASSFRPSGYNEQFF.

The rearrangement joins TRBV29-1 to TRBJ2-1; D perhaps matches TRBD1 (6 bases). CDR1 is SQVTM, CDR2 ANQGSEA, per germline. The CDR3 is 15 residues long. V lost 1 base to trimming and J lost 1 base, with 11 bases between them. The CDR3 region has the DNA TGCAGCGTTGAAGGCCCCGGACAGTCCTACAATGAGCAGTTCTTC. Protein sequence: CSVEGPGQSYNEQFF.

The chain is built from TRBV7-8 and TRBJ2-1; D call uncertain. Germline CDR1 SGHVS, CDR2 FQNEAQ. There are 14 residues in the CDR3. V lost 5 bases to trimming and J lost 4 bases, with 12 bases between them. CDR3 DNA: TGTGCCAGCAGCCCGACAAGAAAGTACAATGAGCAGTTCTTC. It yields the protein CASSPTRKYNEQFF.

The chain is built from TRBV18 and TRBJ2-7, with 7 nucleotides matching TRBD1. There are 15 residues in the CDR3. Germline CDR1 is KGHSH and CDR2 is LQKENI. V was clipped by 2 bases and J by 4 bases; unmatched bases: 8. CDR3 DNA sequence: TGTGCCAGCTCACCAACGACAGGGATCCCATACGAGCAGTACTTC. It yields the protein CASSPTTGIPYEQYF.

The chain couples TRBV11-3 to TRBJ2-2, with TRBD2 matching over 11 bases. Germline V CDR1 and CDR2: SGHNT, YENEEA. The CDR3 sequence is 18 residues long. V trimming: 1 base; J trimming: 4 bases; junction bases outside the gene matches: 8. CDR3 sequence (DNA): TGTGCCAGCAGCTTAGTGCCTAGCGGGGGGCGCCGCACCGGGGAGCTGTTTTTT. This translates into CASSLVPSGGRRTGELFF.

This clone was detected a few times. V and J are TRBV7-9 and TRBJ1-3; 8 positions agree with TRBD1. Looked up from germline, CDR1 is SEHNR and CDR2 is FQNEAQ (reference sequence). Trimming cost V 3 bases and J 4 bases; bases outside gene matches: 8. The CDR3 has 16 residues. The CDR3 DNA reads as TGTGCCAGCAGCTTCTCCGGACAGGGCCCCGGAAACACCATATATTTT. Protein product: CASSFSGQGPGNTIYF.

This clone has more than one count but fewer than ten. This chain connects TRBV4-3 to TRBJ1-2; no clear D. This CDR3 has 15 amino acids. With 1 base removed from V and 2 bases from J, the gap between germline ends came to 11 bases. Germline V CDR1 and CDR2: LGHNA, YSLEER. CDR3 protein: CASSQGAAANYGYTF. CDR3 nucleotides: TGCGCCAGCAGCCAAGGTGCGGCAGCGAACTATGGCTACACCTTC.

The chain recombines TRBV10-3 with TRBJ2-2; 10 bases align to TRBD2. The germline gives CDR1 ENHRY, CDR2 SYGVKD. After removal of 3 bases from V and 6 bases from J, the junction contained 10 bases not matched to a gene. This CDR3 contains 17 residues. CDR3 DNA sequence: TGTGCCATCAGTGACCAAGAGGGAGCGGGAGGGGCCGGGGAGCTGTTTTTT. Protein product: CAISDQEGAGGAGELFF.

In this sample, this clone turned up once. This chain connects TRBV3-1 (or the pseudogene TRBV3-2) to TRBJ2-1, with D tentatively TRBD2 (6 bases). Germline CDR1 is LGHDT and CDR2 is YNNKEL (reference sequence). The CDR3 has 13 residues. V lost 1 base and J 12 bases, leaving 13 bases between the germline ends. DNA of the CDR3: TGTGCCAGCAGCCAAGCTGTGACTAGGGTGCAGTTCTTC. It yields the protein CASSQAVTRVQFF.

The chain combines TRBV10-1 with TRBJ2-1, with 11 bases fitting TRBD2. This CDR3 spans 17 amino acids. Trimming cost V 4 bases and J 4 bases; bases outside gene matches: 9. Germline CDR1 reads WNHNN; CDR2 reads SYGVQD (reference sequence). CDR3 sequence (DNA): TGCGCCAGCAGTGTGGAGTCCGGGACTAGCGGTTACAATGAGCAGTTCTTC. This translates into CASSVESGTSGYNEQFF.

The V and J genes are TRBV4-2 and TRBJ1-1; D might be TRBD1 (6 bases). With 1 base removed from V and 6 bases from J, the gap between germline ends came to 27 bases. This CDR3 has 19 amino acids. Germline V gene lookup returns CDR1 LGHNA and CDR2 YNFKEQ. This CDR3 is CASSQAVLGQRLGEAEAFF. The CDR3 nucleotides are TGTGCCAGCAGCCAAGCGGTCCTGGGACAAAGGCTGGGCGAGGCTGAAGCTTTCTTT.